A selection of T cell receptor beta chains follows, all from one sample in a study of T-cell memory formation after mild COVID-19. Each CDR3 protein gets one entry after TCRdb re-called the 5' RACE reads with MiXCR. The sample lists around 300,000 distinct CDR3 sequences, roughly 15% occurring once. The source material was PBMCs or a T cell subset sorted from them (not recorded which). The receptors were gathered from a man aged 18 to 35 who had mild COVID-19 (a few samples of this study predate the infection). Cell type and time point are not known. CDR3s include the opening cysteine and the closing phenylalanine or tryptophan. Each record gives: V gene, J gene, clone size, CDR3 protein. Expanded clones get a size class; other rows say once, few or many, or leave the size out.

V: TRBV2
J: TRBJ2-1
size: many
CDR3: CASSSASSYNEQFF

V: TRBV10-3
J: TRBJ2-5
size: many
CDR3: CAISAPDGRQETQYF

V: TRBV15
J: TRBJ2-6
size: few
CDR3: CATSRDPRAGANVLTF

V: TRBV12-3/TRBV12-4
J: TRBJ2-7
size: NA
CDR3: CASRTGTSAYEQYF

V: TRBV18
J: TRBJ1-5
size: NA
CDR3: CASSQARGNQPQHF

V: TRBV27
J: TRBJ1-1
size: few
CDR3: CASSYQGRAEAFF

V: TRBV5-1
J: TRBJ2-3
size: NA
CDR3: CASSLRLAGLSEDTKYF

V: TRBV7-8
J: TRBJ2-1
size: many
CDR3: CASSLSRGSYNEQFF

V: TRBV18
J: TRBJ1-2
size: NA
CDR3: CASSPRPARGRVYGYTF

V: TRBV20-1
J: TRBJ1-1
size: few
CDR3: CSASQVNTEAFF

V: TRBV10-2
J: TRBJ1-5
size: NA
CDR3: CASSESTGNQPQHF

V: TRBV20-1
J: TRBJ2-2
size: NA
CDR3: CSASFRTSVNTGELFF

V: TRBV28
J: TRBJ2-3
size: few
CDR3: CASRAGGITDTQYF

V: TRBV3-2
J: TRBJ2-5
size: NA
CDR3: CASSQKRPPGGSVRETQYF

V: TRBV12-3/TRBV12-4
J: TRBJ2-2
size: few
CDR3: CASTQRAGGNSGELFF

V: TRBV29-1
J: TRBJ2-7
size: many
CDR3: CSAGGPRDNEQYF

V: TRBV11-2
J: TRBJ1-2
size: few
CDR3: CASSSTRQTRYGYTF

V: TRBV20-1
J: TRBJ1-6
size: few
CDR3: CSAPYRVLNNSPLHF

V: TRBV6-6
J: TRBJ2-4
size: few
CDR3: CASTPGSNIQYF

V: TRBV20-1
J: TRBJ2-5
size: many
CDR3: CSARAGGVQETQYF

V: TRBV20-1
J: TRBJ2-3
size: few
CDR3: CSARISGGRGDTQYF

V: TRBV7-9
J: TRBJ2-3
size: NA
CDR3: CASSWDLSTDTQYF

V: TRBV2
J: TRBJ1-2
size: NA
CDR3: CASSEGIWTGNYGYTF

V: TRBV20-1
J: TRBJ2-3
size: few
CDR3: CSARVDTDTQYF

V: TRBV20-1
J: TRBJ2-3
size: many
CDR3: CGGVTDTQYF

V: TRBV5-1
J: TRBJ2-3
size: few
CDR3: CASSLASGLAGHTDTQYF

V: TRBV18
J: TRBJ2-3
size: NA
CDR3: CASSPSLAGYTDTQYF

V: TRBV7-6
J: TRBJ2-5
size: NA
CDR3: CASGWGGPPQETQYF

V: TRBV7-2
J: TRBJ2-5
size: NA
CDR3: CASSPWTSGSSATQYF

V: TRBV27
J: TRBJ2-1
size: NA
CDR3: CASRRNEQFF

V: TRBV7-2
J: TRBJ1-4
size: many
CDR3: CASSFKPGQEEKLFF

V: TRBV28
J: TRBJ1-5
size: NA
CDR3: CASTTVVAGNQPQHF

V: TRBV9
J: TRBJ1-1
size: NA
CDR3: CASSALNRGQGNTEAFF

V: TRBV3-1
J: TRBJ1-4
size: NA
CDR3: CASSLGFGEKLFF

V: TRBV15
J: TRBJ2-3
size: few
CDR3: CATSRDSGEGFGLDTQYF

V: TRBV4-1
J: TRBJ1-5
size: NA
CDR3: CASSQVDRYSNQPQHF

V: TRBV7-3
J: TRBJ2-1
size: few
CDR3: CASSSSGGGYNEQFF

V: TRBV2
J: TRBJ2-1
size: NA
CDR3: CASSPQVDEQFF

V: TRBV7-6
J: TRBJ2-2
size: NA
CDR3: CASSSTGGYTGELFF

V: TRBV4-1
J: TRBJ2-6
size: few
CDR3: CASSQDHRGSGANVLTF

V: TRBV15
J: TRBJ2-5
size: many
CDR3: CATSRGGQGLETQYF

V: TRBV2
J: TRBJ1-2
size: few
CDR3: CASSNDRGGYTF

V: TRBV3-1
J: TRBJ2-1
size: NA
CDR3: CASSQTTGGLDEQFF

V: TRBV2
J: TRBJ2-7
size: few
CDR3: CASNPGAYEQYF

V: TRBV4-1
J: TRBJ1-2
size: NA
CDR3: CASSQTGTGERSEGYTF

V: TRBV30
J: TRBJ2-5
size: NA
CDR3: CAWTVGSGALQETQYF

V: TRBV5-6
J: TRBJ1-1
size: few
CDR3: CASSLKATEAFF

V: TRBV6-2/TRBV6-3
J: TRBJ2-7
size: many
CDR3: CASSRQTYEQYF

V: TRBV20-1
J: TRBJ2-3
size: few
CDR3: CSACLLGGTDTQYF

V: TRBV6-5
J: TRBJ2-3
size: few
CDR3: CASSSRSRDTQYF

V: TRBV5-1
J: TRBJ1-1
size: NA
CDR3: CASSLGQGFEAFF

V: TRBV6-6
J: TRBJ2-5
size: many
CDR3: CASGFRRGETQYF

V: TRBV7-8
J: TRBJ2-1
size: few
CDR3: CASTYTTTPLHEQFF